The clone carrying this T cell receptor (beta chain) showed up just once. The sample belongs to a study of cytomegalovirus exposure and HLA in healthy donors. CDR3 length: 16 residues. Germline V lookup: CDR1 SGHDT, CDR2 YYEEEE. The germline V and J ends were trimmed by 3 bases and 8 bases, with 21 bases remaining between them. PCR was performed using 60 Vbeta and 13 Jbeta primers. Repertoires were generated with immunoSEQ multiplex PCR, while TCRdb's copy carries only in-frame clones and drops some. The data show about 120,000 clones, about 81% seen once. The sample taken for sequencing was PBMCs. The receptor was derived from a woman aged 40 to 50 in good health and CMV-seropositive. V gene TRBV5-6 combines with J gene TRBJ2-1; perhaps TRBD2 as D (5 bases). The CDR3 nucleotides are TGTGCCAGCAGCTCGACGGACTGGAGCGGTCTTGATGAGCAGTTCTTC. Its protein product is CASSSTDWSGLDEQFF. The full variable domain, in which reference TRBV5-6 and TRBJ2-1 provide the parts outside the CDR3, is DAGVTQSPTHLIKTRGQQVTLRCSPKSGHDTVSWYQQALGQGPQFIFQYYEEEERQRGNFPDRFSGHQFPNYSSELNVNALLLGDSALYLCASSSTDWSGLDEQFFGPGTRLTVL.